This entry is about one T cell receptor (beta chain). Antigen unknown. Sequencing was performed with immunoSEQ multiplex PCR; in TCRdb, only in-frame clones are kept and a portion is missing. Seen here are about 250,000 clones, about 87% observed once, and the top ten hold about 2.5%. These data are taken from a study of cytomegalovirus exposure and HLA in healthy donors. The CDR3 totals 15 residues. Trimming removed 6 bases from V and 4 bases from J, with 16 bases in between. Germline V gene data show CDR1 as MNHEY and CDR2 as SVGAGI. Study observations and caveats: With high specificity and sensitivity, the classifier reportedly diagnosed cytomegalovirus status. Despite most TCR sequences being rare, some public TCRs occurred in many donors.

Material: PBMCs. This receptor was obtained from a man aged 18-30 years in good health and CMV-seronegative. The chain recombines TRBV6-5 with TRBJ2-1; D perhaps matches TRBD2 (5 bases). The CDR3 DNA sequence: TGTGCCAGCAGCGTGGACTTCCTAGATTACAATGAGCAGTTCTTC. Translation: CASSVDFLDYNEQFF.